A single sample gave rise to the 8 T cell receptor beta chains below, sequenced in a study of blood T cell repertoires in COVID-19. Sequencing was performed with immunoSEQ multiplex PCR; in TCRdb, only in-frame clones are kept and a portion is missing. The sample lists about 410,000 clones; 75% to 90% were seen once. The sample consisted of peripheral blood. These receptors came from a woman younger than 45 with active or convalescent COVID-19.

This clone is a singleton in its sample. The rearrangement joins TRBV7-9 to TRBJ1-3; 9 nucleotides line up with TRBD1. V dropped 5 bases and J dropped 2; count of bases not matched to a gene: 7. The CDR3 sequence is 16 residues long. The germline CDR1 and CDR2 sequences are SEHNR and FQNEAQ (reference sequence). CDR3 nucleotides: TGTGCCAGCAGCATAGATCGACAGGGGGCTGGAAACACCATATATTTT. This sequence encodes CASSIDRQGAGNTIYF. Full variable domain (missing parts from reference TRBV7-9 and TRBJ1-3): DTGVSQNPRHKITKRGQNVTFRCDPISEHNRLYWYRQTLGQGPEFLTYFQNEAQLEKSRLLSDRFSAERPKGSFSTLEIQRTEQGDSAMYLCASSIDRQGAGNTIYFGEGSWLTVV.

V is TRBV29-1 and J is TRBJ1-1; 9 nucleotides line up with TRBD1. Germline CDR1 SQVTM, CDR2 ANQGSEA. The trim removed 5 bases at V and 8 bases at J, leaving 3 bases unmatched. The CDR3 is made up of 11 amino acids. CDR3 amino acids: CSVLGTGEAFF. The CDR3 DNA reads TGCAGCGTTCTAGGGACAGGGGAAGCTTTCTTT.

The CDR3: CASSLGDRVTGELFF. Written as DNA, the CDR3 is TGTGCCAGCAGTTTGGGGGACAGGGTAACCGGGGAGCTGTTTTTT. The rearrangement links TRBV28 to TRBJ2-2; 9 bases match TRBD1. Germline loops: CDR1 MDHEN, CDR2 SYDVKM. Trimming removed 3 bases from V and 5 bases from J; junction bases left unmatched: 4. The CDR3 contains 15 residues. Variable domain in full (rest from reference TRBV28 and TRBJ2-2): DVKVTQSSRYLVKRTGEKVFLECVQDMDHENMFWYRQDPGLGLRLIYFSYDVKMKEKGDIPEGYSVSREKKERFSLILESASTNQTSMYLCASSLGDRVTGELFFGEGSRLTVL.

V and J are TRBV3-1 (or the pseudogene TRBV3-2) and TRBJ2-2; 10 positions match TRBD2. CDR1 is LGHDT and CDR2 is YNNKEL in the germline V gene (reference sequence). V was pared by 4 bases and J by 2 bases, with 10 bases of the junction left unmatched. The CDR3 runs to 18 residues. In DNA, the CDR3 is TGTGCCAGCAGCCCTTCGTGGCTAGCGGGGGCCAACACCGGGGAGCTGTTTTTT. Translated: CASSPSWLAGANTGELFF.

This clone was counted a single time. The same CDR3 arises from other DNA sequences in this sample as well. The chain links TRBV3-1 (or the pseudogene TRBV3-2) to TRBJ1-2, with D maybe TRBD1 (5 bases). With 1 base removed from V and 2 bases from J, the gap between germline ends came to 5 bases. This CDR3 is 13 amino acids long. Germline CDR1 LGHDT, CDR2 YNNKEL (reference sequence). The CDR3 loop is CASSQGQNYGYTF. CDR3 nucleotide sequence: TGTGCCAGCAGCCAAGGACAGAACTATGGCTACACCTTC.

V is TRBV2 and J is TRBJ2-7; weak D call: TRBD1 (5 bases). CDR1 SNHLY and CDR2 FYNNEI come from the germline V gene. This CDR3 has 13 residues. The V gene lost 2 bases and the J gene lost 7 bases, with 12 bases spanning the gap. The CDR3 region has the DNA TGTGCCAGCAGTGAACGCGCCCAGGGAGAGCAGTACTTC. This gives the protein CASSERAQGEQYF.

J is TRBJ1-2 and V is TRBV13, with 9 bases that match TRBD1. Per germline, CDR1 PRHDT and CDR2 FYEKMQ (reference sequence). This CDR3 is built from 12 residues. The trim removed 5 bases at V and 8 bases at J, leaving 3 bases unmatched. DNA for the CDR3: TGTGCCAGCAGCACAGGGGGCATCGGCTACACCTTC. Protein sequence: CASSTGGIGYTF.

This clone was counted a single time. This chain links TRBV25-1 with TRBJ1-4; 11 positions match TRBD1. Germline V gives CDR1 MGHDK, CDR2 SYGVNS. J gave up 8 bases and V 6 bases, and 2 bases lay outside the gene matches. The CDR3 sequence is 13 residues long. CDR3 in amino acids: CASRDRGHEKLFF. DNA of the CDR3: TGTGCCAGCAGGGACAGGGGGCACGAAAAACTGTTTTTT.